Shown below are 8 T cell receptor beta chains from a single sample sequenced in a study of shared clonotypes between healthy human individuals. The protocol was immunoSEQ multiplex PCR, while the TCRdb copy is restricted to in-frame clones and leaves out a portion. The data contain about 2.3 million clones, over 85% of them singletons. The specimen sequenced was naive CD4+ T cells from PBMCs. Subset reported: CD45RA+ positively selected. Receptors originate from a man younger than 30 in good health. Some clones in this sample may be carry-over from other donors' samples.

About this clone: This CDR3 is also generated by other DNA sequences in the sample. CDR3 sequence reads: CASSLGQARNTEAFF. CDR3 in DNA: TGTGCCAGCTCACTTGGACAGGCTCGGAACACTGAAGCTTTCTTT. The genes are TRBV18 and TRBJ1-1; 7 bases fit TRBD1. The CDR3 is made up of 15 amino acids. Per the germline V gene, CDR1 is KGHSH and CDR2 is LQKENI. The ends lost 4 bases at V and 1 base at J; junction bases unmatched: 6.

V gene TRBV6-1 combines with J gene TRBJ2-7; D not resolved. This CDR3 is built from 16 residues. CDR1 and CDR2 (germline): MNHNS, SASEGT. V was cut by 4 bases and J by 2 bases, with 18 bases left in between. The chain's CDR3 is CASSATLRGFPYEQYF. In DNA form, the CDR3 reads TGTGCCAGCAGTGCCACTTTAAGAGGATTCCCCTACGAGCAGTACTTC.

This sequence joins TRBV9 and TRBJ1-4, with D unclear. Trimming removed 1 base at V and 4 bases at J, with 5 bases between. The CDR3 sequence is 13 residues long. Germline CDR1 and CDR2: SGDLS and YYNGEE. DNA of the CDR3: TGTGCCAGCAGCGTAACCAGTAATGAAAAACTGTTTTTT. Translated, it gives CASSVTSNEKLFF.

This clone was recorded only once. The chain links TRBV11-2 to TRBJ1-1; unclear D gene. The germline V gene has CDR1 SGHAT and CDR2 FQNNGV. CDR3 length: 17 amino acids. Trimming removed 5 bases from V and 3 bases from J, with 22 bases in between. The CDR3 DNA reads as TGTGCCAGCAGCCGAACTCTCCCGGGGAATGCGGACACTGAAGCTTTCTTT. This encodes CASSRTLPGNADTEAFF.

The CDR3 protein is CSVGDGPWASYGYTF. In DNA, the CDR3 is TGCAGCGTTGGGGACGGACCTTGGGCTAGCTATGGCTACACCTTC. V usage is TRBV29-1 and J usage is TRBJ1-2; weak D call: TRBD1 (5 bases). The V and J ends lost 4 bases and 4 bases respectively, with 19 bases between them. CDR1 and CDR2 (germline): SQVTM, ANQGSEA. The CDR3 is made up of 15 amino acids.

This chain links TRBV27 with TRBJ2-7, with 11 bases that match TRBD2. The CDR3 totals 15 residues. Germline V gene sequence: CDR1 MNHEY, CDR2 SMNVEV (reference sequence). Trimming at V came to 4 bases and at J to 4 bases, leaving 6 bases not matched to a gene. CDR3 sequence reads: CASSSLLAGEYEQYF. The CDR3 DNA reads TGTGCCAGCAGTTCCTTACTAGCGGGAGAGTACGAGCAGTACTTC.

The chain recombines TRBV5-1 with TRBJ2-1; 12 positions agree with TRBD2. The CDR3 length is 18 residues. Germline CDR1 and CDR2: SGHRS and YFSETQ. Trimming took 2 bases from V and 9 from J; bases not matched to a gene: 15. The CDR3 loop is CASSFGVALAGGLGEQFF. For the CDR3, the DNA is TGCGCCAGCAGCTTTGGTGTAGCCCTAGCGGGAGGGTTAGGTGAGCAGTTCTTC. Full variable domain (missing parts from reference TRBV5-1 and TRBJ2-1): KAGVTQTPRYLIKTRGQQVTLSCSPISGHRSVSWYQQTPGQGLQFLFEYFSETQRNKGNFPGRFSGRQFSNSRSEMNVSTLELGDSALYLCASSFGVALAGGLGEQFFGPGTRLTVL.

The chain combines TRBV2 with TRBJ1-2, with a possible D match to TRBD1 (5 bases). The CDR3 runs to 15 residues. Trimming took 2 bases from V and 0 from J, leaving 10 bases between them. The germline gives CDR1 SNHLY, CDR2 FYNNEI. CDR3 amino acids: CASSELRGANYGYTF. The CDR3 DNA reads as TGTGCCAGCAGTGAACTAAGGGGAGCTAACTATGGCTACACCTTC. The full variable domain, rest sourced from reference TRBV2 and TRBJ1-2, is EPEVTQTPSHQVTQMGQEVILRCVPISNHLYFYWYRQILGQKVEFLVSFYNNEISEKSEIFDDQFSVERPDGSNFTLKIRSTKLEDSAMYFCASSELRGANYGYTFGSGTRLTVV.